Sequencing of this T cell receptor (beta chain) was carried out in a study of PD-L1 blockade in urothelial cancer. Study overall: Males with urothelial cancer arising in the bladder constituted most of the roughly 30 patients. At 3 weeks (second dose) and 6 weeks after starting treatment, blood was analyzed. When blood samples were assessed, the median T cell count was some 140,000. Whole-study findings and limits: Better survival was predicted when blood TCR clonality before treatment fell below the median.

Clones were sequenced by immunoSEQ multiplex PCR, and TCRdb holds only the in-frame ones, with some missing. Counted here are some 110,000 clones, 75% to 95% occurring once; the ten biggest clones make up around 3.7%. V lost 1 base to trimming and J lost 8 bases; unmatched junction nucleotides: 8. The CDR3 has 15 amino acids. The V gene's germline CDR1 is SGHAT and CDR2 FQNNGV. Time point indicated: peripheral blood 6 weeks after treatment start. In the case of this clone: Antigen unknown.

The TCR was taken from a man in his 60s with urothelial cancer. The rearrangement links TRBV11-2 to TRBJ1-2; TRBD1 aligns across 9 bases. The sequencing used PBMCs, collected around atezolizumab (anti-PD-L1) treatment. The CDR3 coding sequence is TGTGCCAGCAGCTTAGTCCCCACAGGGGGCAGAGGCTACACCTTC. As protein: CASSLVPTGGRGYTF.